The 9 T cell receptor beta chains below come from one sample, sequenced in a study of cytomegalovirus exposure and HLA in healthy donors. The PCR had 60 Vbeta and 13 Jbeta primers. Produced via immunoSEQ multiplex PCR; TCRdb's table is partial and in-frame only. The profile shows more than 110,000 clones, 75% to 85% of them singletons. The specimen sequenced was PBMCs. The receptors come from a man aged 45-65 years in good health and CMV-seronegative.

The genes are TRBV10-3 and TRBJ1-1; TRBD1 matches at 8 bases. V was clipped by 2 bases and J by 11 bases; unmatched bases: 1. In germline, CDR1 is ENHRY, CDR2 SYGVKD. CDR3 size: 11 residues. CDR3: CAISEDRGAFF. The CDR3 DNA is TGTGCCATCAGTGAGGACAGGGGTGCTTTCTTT.

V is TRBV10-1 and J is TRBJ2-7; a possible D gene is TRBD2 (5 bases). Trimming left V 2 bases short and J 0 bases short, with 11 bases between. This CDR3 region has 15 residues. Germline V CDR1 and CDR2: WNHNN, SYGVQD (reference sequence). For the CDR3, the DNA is TGCGCCAGCAGTGAGGGACTCGGGGTCTCCTACGAGCAGTACTTC. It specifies CASSEGLGVSYEQYF.

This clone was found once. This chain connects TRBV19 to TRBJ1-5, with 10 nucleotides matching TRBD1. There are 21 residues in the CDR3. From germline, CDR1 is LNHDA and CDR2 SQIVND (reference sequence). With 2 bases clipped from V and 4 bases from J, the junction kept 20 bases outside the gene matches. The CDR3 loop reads CASSIRKSSRDRGRGNQPQHF. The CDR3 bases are TGTGCCAGTAGTATACGGAAATCGTCCCGGGACAGGGGACGGGGGAATCAGCCCCAGCATTTT.

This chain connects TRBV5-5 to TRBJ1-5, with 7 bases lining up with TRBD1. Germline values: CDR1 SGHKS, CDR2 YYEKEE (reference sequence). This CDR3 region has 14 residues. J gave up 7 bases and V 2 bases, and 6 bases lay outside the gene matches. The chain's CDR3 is CASSLQGQGQPQHF. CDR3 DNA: TGTGCCAGCAGCTTACAGGGGCAGGGCCAGCCCCAGCATTTT. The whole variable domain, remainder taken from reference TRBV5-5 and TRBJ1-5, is DAGVTQSPTHLIKTRGQQVTLRCSPISGHKSVSWYQQVLGQGPQFIFQYYEKEERGRGNFPDRFSARQFPNYSSELNVNALLLGDSALYLCASSLQGQGQPQHFGDGTRLSIL.

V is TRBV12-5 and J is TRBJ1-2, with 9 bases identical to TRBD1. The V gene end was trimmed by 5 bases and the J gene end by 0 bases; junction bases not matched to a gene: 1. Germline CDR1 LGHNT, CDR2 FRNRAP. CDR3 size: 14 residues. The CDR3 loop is CASGGDRANYGYTF. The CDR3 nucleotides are TGTGCTAGTGGTGGGGACAGGGCTAACTATGGCTACACCTTC.

The CDR3 sequence is CASTSGGAISGNTIYF. CDR3 bases: TGTGCCAGCACCTCCGGAGGGGCCATCTCTGGAAACACCATATATTTT. The chain uses TRBV28 and TRBJ1-3; tentatively, D is TRBD1 (5 bases). V shed 7 bases and J shed 0 bases, with 16 bases lying between them. Germline CDR1 reads MDHEN; CDR2 reads SYDVKM. CDR3 length: 16 residues.

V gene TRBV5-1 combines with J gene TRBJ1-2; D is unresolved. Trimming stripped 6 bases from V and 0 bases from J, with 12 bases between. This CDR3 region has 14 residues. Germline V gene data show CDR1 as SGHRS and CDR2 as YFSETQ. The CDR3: CASTAEGANYGYTF. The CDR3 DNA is TGCGCCAGCACCGCCGAGGGTGCTAACTATGGCTACACCTTC.

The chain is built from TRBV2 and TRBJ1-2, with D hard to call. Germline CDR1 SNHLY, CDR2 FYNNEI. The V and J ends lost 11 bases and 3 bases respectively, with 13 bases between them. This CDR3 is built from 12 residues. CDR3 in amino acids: CAGRAEDYGYTF. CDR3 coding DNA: TGTGCCGGAAGAGCGGAAGACTATGGCTACACCTTC. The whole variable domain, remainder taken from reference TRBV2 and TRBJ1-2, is EPEVTQTPSHQVTQMGQEVILRCVPISNHLYFYWYRQILGQKVEFLVSFYNNEISEKSEIFDDQFSVERPDGSNFTLKIRSTKLEDSAMYFCAGRAEDYGYTFGSGTRLTVV.

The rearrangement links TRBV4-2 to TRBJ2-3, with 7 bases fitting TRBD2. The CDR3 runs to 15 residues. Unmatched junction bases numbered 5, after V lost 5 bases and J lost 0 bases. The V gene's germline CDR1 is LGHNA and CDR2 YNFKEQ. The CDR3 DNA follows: TGTGCCAGCAGCGGAACAGCGGGAAGCACAGATACGCAGTATTTT. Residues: CASSGTAGSTDTQYF.